This T cell receptor (beta chain) was sequenced during a study of beta chain features in type 1 diabetes. Each population that was sorted was more than 95% pure. Every isolated RNA sample was fully reverse transcribed, so sequencing captured expressed TCRB transcripts. Generated by immunoSEQ multiplex PCR, the TCRdb table keeps only in-frame clones and is missing some. The sample has some 410,000 clones; approximately 10% are singletons. Germline assignment: CDR1 SGHTA and CDR2 FQGNSA. The CDR3 has 15 residues. V was trimmed by 4 bases and J by 8 bases, leaving 15 bases between them. V is TRBV7-2 and J is TRBJ1-6, with D tentatively TRBD1 (6 bases). The specimen was naive CD4+ T cells from blood. The sequence came from a young woman in good health. The CDR3 DNA follows: TGTGCCAGCAGCTCTCAGACAGGTCGGGATTCACCCCTCCACTTT. This gives the protein CASSSQTGRDSPLHF.